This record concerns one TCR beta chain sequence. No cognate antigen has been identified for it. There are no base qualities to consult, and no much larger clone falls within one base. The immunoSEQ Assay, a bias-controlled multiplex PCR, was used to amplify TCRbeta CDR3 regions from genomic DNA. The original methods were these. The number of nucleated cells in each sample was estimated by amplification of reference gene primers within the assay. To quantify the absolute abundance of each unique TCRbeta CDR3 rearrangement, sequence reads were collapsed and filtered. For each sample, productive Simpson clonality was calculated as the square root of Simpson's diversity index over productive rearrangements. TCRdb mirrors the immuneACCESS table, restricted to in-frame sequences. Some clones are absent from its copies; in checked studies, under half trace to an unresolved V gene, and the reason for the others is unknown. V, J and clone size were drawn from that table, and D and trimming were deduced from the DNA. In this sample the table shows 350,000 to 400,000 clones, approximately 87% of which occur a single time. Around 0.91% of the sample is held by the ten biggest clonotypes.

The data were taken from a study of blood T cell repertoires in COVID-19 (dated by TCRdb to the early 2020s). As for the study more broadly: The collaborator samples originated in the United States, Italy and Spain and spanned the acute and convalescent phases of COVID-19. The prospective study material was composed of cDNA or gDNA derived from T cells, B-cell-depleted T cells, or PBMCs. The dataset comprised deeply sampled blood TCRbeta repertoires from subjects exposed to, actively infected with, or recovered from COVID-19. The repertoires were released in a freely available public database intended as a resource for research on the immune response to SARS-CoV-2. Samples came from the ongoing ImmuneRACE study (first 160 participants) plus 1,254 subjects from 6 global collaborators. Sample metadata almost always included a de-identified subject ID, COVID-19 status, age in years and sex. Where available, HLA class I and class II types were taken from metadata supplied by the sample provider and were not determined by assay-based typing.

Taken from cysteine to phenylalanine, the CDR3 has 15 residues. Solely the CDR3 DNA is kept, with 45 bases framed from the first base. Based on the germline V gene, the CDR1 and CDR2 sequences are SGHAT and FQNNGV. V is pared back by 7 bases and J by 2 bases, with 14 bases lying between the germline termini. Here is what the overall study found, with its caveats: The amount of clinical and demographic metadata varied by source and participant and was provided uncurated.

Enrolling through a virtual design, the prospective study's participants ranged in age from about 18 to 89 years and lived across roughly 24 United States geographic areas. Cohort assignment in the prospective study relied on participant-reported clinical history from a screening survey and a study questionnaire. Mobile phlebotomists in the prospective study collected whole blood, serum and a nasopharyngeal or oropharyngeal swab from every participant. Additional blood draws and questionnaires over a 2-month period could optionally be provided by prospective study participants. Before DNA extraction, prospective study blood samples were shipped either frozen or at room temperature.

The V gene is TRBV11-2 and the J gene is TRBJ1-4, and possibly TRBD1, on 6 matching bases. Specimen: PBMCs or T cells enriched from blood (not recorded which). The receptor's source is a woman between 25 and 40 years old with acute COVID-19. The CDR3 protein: CASKATGSTNEKLFF. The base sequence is TGTGCCAGCAAGGCTACAGGGTCCACTAATGAAAAACTGTTTTTT.